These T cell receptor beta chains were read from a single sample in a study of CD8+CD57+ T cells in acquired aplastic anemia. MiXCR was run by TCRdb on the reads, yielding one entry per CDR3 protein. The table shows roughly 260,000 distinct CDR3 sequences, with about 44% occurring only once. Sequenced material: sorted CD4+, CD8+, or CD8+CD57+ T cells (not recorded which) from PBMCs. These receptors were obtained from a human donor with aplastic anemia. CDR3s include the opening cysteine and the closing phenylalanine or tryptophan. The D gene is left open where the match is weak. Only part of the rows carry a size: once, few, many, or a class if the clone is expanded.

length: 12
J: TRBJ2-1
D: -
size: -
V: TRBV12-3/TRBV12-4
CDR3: CASSHWGEEQFF
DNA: TGTGCCAGCAGCCATTGGGGCGAGGAGCAGTTCTTC

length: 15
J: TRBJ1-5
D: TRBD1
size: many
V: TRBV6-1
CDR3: CASSVGTDGNQPQHF
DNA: TGTGCCAGCAGTGTTGGGACAGATGGCAATCAGCCCCAGCATTTT

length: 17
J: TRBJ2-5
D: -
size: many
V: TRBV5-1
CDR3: CASSNHRVGRLGETQYF
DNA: TGCGCCAGCAGCAACCACAGGGTTGGTCGCCTTGGGGAGACCCAGTACTTC

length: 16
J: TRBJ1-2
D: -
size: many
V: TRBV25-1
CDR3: CASSDPSDRRGYGYTF
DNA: TGTGCCAGCAGTGATCCCTCCGACAGGCGGGGCTATGGCTACACCTTC

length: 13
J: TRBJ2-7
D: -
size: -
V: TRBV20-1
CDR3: CSARERGSYEQYF
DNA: TGCAGTGCTAGAGAAAGAGGATCCTACGAGCAGTACTTC

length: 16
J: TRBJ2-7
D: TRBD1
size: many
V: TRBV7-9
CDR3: CASSPPAGQGTYEQYF
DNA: TGTGCCAGCAGCCCTCCTGCGGGACAGGGGACCTACGAGCAGTACTTC

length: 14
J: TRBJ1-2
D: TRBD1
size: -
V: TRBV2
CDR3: CASREGDRAYGYTF
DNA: TGTGCCAGCAGAGAAGGGGACAGGGCTTATGGCTACACCTTC

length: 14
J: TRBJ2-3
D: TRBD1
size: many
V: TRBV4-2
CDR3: CASSQGTGSDTQYF
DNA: TGTGCCAGCAGCCAAGGGACAGGGTCAGATACGCAGTATTTT

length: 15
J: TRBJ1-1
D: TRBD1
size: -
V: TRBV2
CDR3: CANIRDRAANTEAFF
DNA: TGTGCCAACATCCGGGACAGGGCCGCGAACACTGAAGCTTTCTTT

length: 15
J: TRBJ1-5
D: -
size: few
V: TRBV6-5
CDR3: CASSRIVGSNQPQHF
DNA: TGTGCCAGCAGTAGAATTGTTGGAAGCAATCAGCCCCAGCATTTT

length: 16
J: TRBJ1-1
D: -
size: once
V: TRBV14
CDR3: CASSPSDGLVNTEAFF
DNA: TGTGCCAGCAGCCCTTCGGACGGTCTGGTGAACACTGAAGCTTTCTTT

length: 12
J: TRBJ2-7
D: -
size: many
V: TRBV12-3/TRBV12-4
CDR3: CASGYNTYEQYF
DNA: TGTGCCAGCGGATACAATACCTACGAGCAGTACTTC

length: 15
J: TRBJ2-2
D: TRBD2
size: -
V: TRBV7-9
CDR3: CASSSQRGNTGELFF
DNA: TGTGCCAGCAGCTCCCAGCGGGGGAACACCGGGGAGCTGTTTTTT

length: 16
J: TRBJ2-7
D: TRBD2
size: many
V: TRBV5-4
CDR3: CASSSHPSGLTYEQYF
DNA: TGTGCCAGCAGCTCACACCCTAGCGGGCTAACCTACGAGCAGTACTTC

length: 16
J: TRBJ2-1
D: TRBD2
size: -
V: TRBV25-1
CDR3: CASSKLRTSVPSEQFF
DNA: TGTGCCAGCAGTAAATTGAGGACTAGCGTACCGTCTGAGCAGTTCTTC

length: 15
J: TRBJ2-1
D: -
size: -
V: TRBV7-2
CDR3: CASSLRHYMGNEQFF
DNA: TGTGCCAGCAGCTTGAGGCACTATATGGGCAATGAGCAGTTCTTC

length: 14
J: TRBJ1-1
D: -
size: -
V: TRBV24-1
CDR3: CATSESGGNTEAFF
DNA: TGTGCCACCAGTGAATCCGGGGGCAACACTGAAGCTTTCTTT

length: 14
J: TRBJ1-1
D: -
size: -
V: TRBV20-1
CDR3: CSARRDRINTEAFF
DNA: TGCAGTGCTAGGCGGGACCGAATTAACACTGAAGCTTTCTTT

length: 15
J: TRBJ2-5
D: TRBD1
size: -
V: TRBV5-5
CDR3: CASSTRQGNGETQYF
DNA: TGTGCCAGCAGCACCCGACAGGGGAATGGGGAGACCCAGTACTTC

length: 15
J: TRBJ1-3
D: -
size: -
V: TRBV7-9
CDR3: CASSLDLSSGNTIYF
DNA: TGTGCCAGCAGCTTAGACCTAAGCTCTGGAAACACCATATATTTT

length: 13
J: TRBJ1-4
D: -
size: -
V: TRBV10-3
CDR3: CATSGATNEKLFF
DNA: TGTGCCACCTCGGGTGCAACTAATGAAAAACTGTTTTTT

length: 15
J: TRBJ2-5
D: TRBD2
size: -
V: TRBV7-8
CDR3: CASLAAGGFQETQYF
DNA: TGTGCCAGCTTAGCCGCGGGAGGGTTCCAAGAGACTCAGTACTTC

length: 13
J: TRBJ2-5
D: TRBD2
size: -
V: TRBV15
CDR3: CASSGRGWQTQYF
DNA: TGTGCCTCCAGCGGGAGGGGTTGGCAGACCCAGTACTTC

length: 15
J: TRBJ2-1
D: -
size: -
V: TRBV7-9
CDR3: CASSFGTPTYNEQFF
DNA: TGTGCCAGCAGCTTCGGGACACCGACCTACAATGAGCAGTTCTTC

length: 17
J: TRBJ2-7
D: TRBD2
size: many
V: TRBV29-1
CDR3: CSVEVPQLAGGAYEQYF
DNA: TGCAGCGTTGAAGTACCCCAACTAGCGGGGGGCGCCTACGAGCAGTACTTC

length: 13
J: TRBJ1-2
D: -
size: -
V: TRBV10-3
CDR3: CAISESGLGGYTF
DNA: TGTGCCATCAGTGAGTCAGGGCTTGGTGGCTACACCTTC

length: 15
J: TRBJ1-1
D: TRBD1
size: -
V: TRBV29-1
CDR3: CSATGGLPMDTEAFF
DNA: TGCAGCGCGACAGGGGGCCTGCCCATGGACACTGAAGCTTTCTTT